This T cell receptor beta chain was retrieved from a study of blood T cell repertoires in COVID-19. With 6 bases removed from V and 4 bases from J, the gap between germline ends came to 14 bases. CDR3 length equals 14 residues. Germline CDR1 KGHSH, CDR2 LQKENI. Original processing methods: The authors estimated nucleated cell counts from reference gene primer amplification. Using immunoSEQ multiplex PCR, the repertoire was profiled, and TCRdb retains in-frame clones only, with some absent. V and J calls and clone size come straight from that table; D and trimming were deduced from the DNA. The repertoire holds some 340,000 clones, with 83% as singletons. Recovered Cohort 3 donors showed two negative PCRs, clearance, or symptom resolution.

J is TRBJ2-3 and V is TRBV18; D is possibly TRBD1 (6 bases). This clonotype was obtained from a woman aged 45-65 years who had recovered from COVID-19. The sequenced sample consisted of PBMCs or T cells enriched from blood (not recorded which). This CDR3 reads CASSYDRIPDTQYF. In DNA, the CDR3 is TGTGCCAGCTCCTACGACAGGATCCCAGATACGCAGTATTTT.